Below are 13 T cell receptor beta chains sequenced from a single sample in a study of T cells in Graves' hyperthyroidism and ophthalmopathy. The TCR beta CDR3 regions underwent amplification using RNA transcripts as the source. Using the HTBI primer set, a first-round RT-PCR was run on the TCR CDR3. TCRdb recomputed calls from the multiplex PCR reads with MiXCR, one row per CDR3 protein. The sample has roughly 510,000 distinct CDR3 sequences; around 50% are singletons. Sequencing input: peripheral blood or thyroid tissue (not recorded which). The source is an adult woman with Graves' disease, either hyperthyroidism or ophthalmopathy (not recorded which).

CDR3 residues: CASREHEKLFF. CDR3 coding DNA: TGTGCCAGCAGGGAACATGAAAAACTGTTTTTT. The gene calls are TRBV12-3 or TRBV12-4 and TRBJ1-4; D is undetermined. V was cut by 6 bases and J by 6 bases, with 5 bases left in between. The CDR3 has 11 residues.

This rearrangement joins TRBV20-1 to TRBJ1-2; 7 positions agree with TRBD1. The germline V gene has CDR1 DFQATT and CDR2 SNEGSKA (reference sequence). V lost 2 bases and J lost 7; bases outside the gene matches: 4. This CDR3 contains 12 residues. CDR3 coding DNA: TGCAGTGCTAGAAACAACAGGGGTGGCTACACCTTC. Translated, it gives CSARNNRGGYTF.

In this sample, this clonotype turned up many times. V is TRBV15 and J is TRBJ1-5, with 7 positions matching TRBD1. The germline CDR1 and CDR2 sequences are LNHNV and YYDKDF (reference sequence). V was pared by 8 bases and J by 6 bases, with 7 bases of the junction left unmatched. The CDR3 sequence is 13 residues long. The CDR3 region has the DNA TGTGCCACCTCTAGGCAGGGGGGTCAGCCCCAGCATTTT. Amino acid sequence: CATSRQGGQPQHF.

This clonotype has more than one count but fewer than ten. One end of the junction does not line up with germline, which may come from a read error. The chain joins TRBV6-1 to TRBJ2-2; D remains unclear. CDR3 length: 12 amino acids. Germline V gene sequence: CDR1 MNHNS, CDR2 SASEGT. This CDR3 is CASPQTTGELFF. The CDR3 DNA sequence: TGCGCCAGCCCCCAGACCACCGGGGAGCTGTTTTTT.

This clonotype was seen repeatedly, ten times or more. A junction end diverges from the germline sequence, so it may reflect a read error. The gene calls are TRBV4-1 and TRBJ2-6; TRBD1 is a possible D gene (6 bases). The germline gives CDR1 MGHRA, CDR2 YSYEKL. The CDR3 totals 16 residues. The CDR3 DNA reads TGTGCCAGCAGCCAAGAAACAGGGTCTGGGGCCAACGTCCTGACTTTC. Amino acid sequence: CASSQETGSGANVLTF.

The chain links TRBV2 to TRBJ2-3; D possibly corresponds to TRBD2 (6 bases). The V gene lost 0 bases and the J gene lost 3 bases, with 16 bases spanning the gap. Per germline, CDR1 SNHLY and CDR2 FYNNEI. This CDR3 spans 17 amino acids. The CDR3 region has the DNA TGTGCCAGCAGTGAAGCCCCTGAGGCGGGATGGACAGATACGCAGTATTTT. This sequence encodes CASSEAPEAGWTDTQYF.

V is TRBV19 and J is TRBJ1-1, with 7 bases aligning to TRBD1. The CDR3 loop spans 14 amino acids. The V segment lost 5 bases and the J segment 1 base; nucleotides outside the gene matches: 4. CDR1 is LNHDA and CDR2 is SQIVND in the germline V gene (reference sequence). CDR3 bases: TGTGCCAGTAGTCCGGGGGACAGGAACACTGAAGCTTTCTTT. Residues: CASSPGDRNTEAFF.

This clonotype was counted between two and nine times. The chain links TRBV27 to TRBJ2-7; no firm D call. The CDR3 runs to 11 residues. Looked up from germline, CDR1 is MNHEY and CDR2 is SMNVEV (reference sequence). The ends were cut back, 3 bases at V and 5 bases at J, with 5 bases in the middle. The CDR3 protein is CASSFQNEQYF. CDR3 nucleotide sequence: TGTGCCAGCAGTTTCCAAAACGAGCAGTACTTC.

The V gene is TRBV7-2, the J gene TRBJ2-7; weak D call: TRBD2 (6 bases). Looked up from germline, CDR1 is SGHTA and CDR2 is FQGNSA. With 7 bases removed from V and 5 bases from J, the gap between germline ends came to 18 bases. The CDR3 is 14 residues long. DNA for the CDR3: TGTGCCAGCACCCTCGACACTTCGGGGGACGAGCAGTACTTC. Translated, it gives CASTLDTSGDEQYF. Drawing the rest from reference TRBV7-2 and TRBJ2-7, the complete variable domain is GAGVSQSPSNKVTEKGKDVELRCDPISGHTALYWYRQSLGQGLEFLIYFQGNSAPDKSGLPSDRFSAERTGGSVSTLTIQRTQQEDSAVYLCASTLDTSGDEQYFGPGTRLTVT.

The V and J genes are TRBV20-1 and TRBJ1-6; tentatively, D is TRBD1 (6 bases). Trimming took 3 bases from V and 5 from J, leaving 8 bases between them. Looked up from germline, CDR1 is DFQATT and CDR2 is SNEGSKA (reference sequence). The CDR3 has 13 residues. The CDR3 here is CSASNRDNSPLHF. CDR3 DNA: TGCAGTGCTAGTAACAGGGATAATTCACCCCTCCACTTT.

A remark on this clonotype: This may be a read error, as it is one base from a much larger clone. This chain joins TRBV2 and TRBJ1-4, with D unresolved. Germline V CDR1 and CDR2: SNHLY, FYNNEI. CDR3 length equals 13 residues. The V end was cut by 3 bases, the J end by 0 bases, with 2 bases between. CDR3: CASSEATNEKLFF. In nucleotides, the CDR3 is TGTGCCAGCAGTGAGGCAACTAATGAAAAACTGTTTTTT.

The chain joins TRBV7-9 to TRBJ1-1, with D uncertain. CDR1 is SEHNR, CDR2 FQNEAQ, per germline (reference sequence). The CDR3 runs 15 residues. Trimming cost V 5 bases and J 4 bases, with 17 bases left between them. The CDR3 here is CASSPPSGCCTEAFF. The CDR3 DNA reads as TGTGCCAGCAGCCCCCCTTCGGGTTGTTGCACTGAAGCTTTCTTT.

This clonotype was seen only a few times. For the CDR3, the DNA is TGCGCCAGCCGGCTAGCGGGAAACACCGGGGAGCTGTTTTTT. Amino acid sequence: CASRLAGNTGELFF. This chain joins TRBV10-2 and TRBJ2-2; 9 bases map to TRBD2. The CDR3 is 14 amino acids. V was clipped by 8 bases and J by 2 bases; unmatched bases: 3. Germline loops: CDR1 WSHSY, CDR2 SAAADI.